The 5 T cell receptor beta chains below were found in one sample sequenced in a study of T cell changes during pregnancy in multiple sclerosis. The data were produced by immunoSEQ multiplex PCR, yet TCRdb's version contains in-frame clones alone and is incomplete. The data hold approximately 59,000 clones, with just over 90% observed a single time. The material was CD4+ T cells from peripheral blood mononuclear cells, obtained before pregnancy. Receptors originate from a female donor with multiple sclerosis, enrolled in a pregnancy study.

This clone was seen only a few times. CDR3 region: CASSIGEDYNEQFF. CDR3 nucleotides: TGTGCCAGCAGCATTGGAGAGGACTACAATGAGCAGTTCTTC. The rearrangement links TRBV5-8 to TRBJ2-1, with D unclear. Trimming shortened V by 4 bases and J by 3 bases, and 11 bases separated the two germline ends. CDR1 and CDR2 from the germline V gene are SGHTS and YDEGEE. The CDR3 totals 14 residues.

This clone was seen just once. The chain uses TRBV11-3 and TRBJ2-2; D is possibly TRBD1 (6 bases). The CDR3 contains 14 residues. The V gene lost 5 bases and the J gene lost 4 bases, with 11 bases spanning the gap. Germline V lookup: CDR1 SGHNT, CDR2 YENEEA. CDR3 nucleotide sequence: TGTGCCAGCAGCCATAACAGGGCCACCGGGGAGCTGTTTTTT. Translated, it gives CASSHNRATGELFF. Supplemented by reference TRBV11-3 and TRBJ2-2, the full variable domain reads EAGVVQSPRYKIIEKKQPVAFWCNPISGHNTLYWYLQNLGQGPELLIRYENEEAVDDSQLPKDRFSAERLKGVDSTLKIQPAELGDSAVYLCASSHNRATGELFFGEGSRLTVL.

The CDR3 region has the DNA TGTGCCAGTAGTGGGTACAGGGCGGGCGAGCAGTACTTC. It specifies CASSGYRAGEQYF. The rearrangement joins TRBV19 to TRBJ2-7; D perhaps matches TRBD1 (6 bases). This CDR3 region has 13 residues. Trimming cost V 5 bases and J 6 bases, with 14 bases left between them. Germline V gives CDR1 LNHDA, CDR2 SQIVND (reference sequence).

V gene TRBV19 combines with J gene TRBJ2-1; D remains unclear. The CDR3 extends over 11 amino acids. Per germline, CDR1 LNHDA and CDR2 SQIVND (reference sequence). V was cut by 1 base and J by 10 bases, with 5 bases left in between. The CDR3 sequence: CASSIAEEQFF. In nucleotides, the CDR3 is TGTGCCAGTAGTATAGCCGAGGAGCAGTTCTTC.

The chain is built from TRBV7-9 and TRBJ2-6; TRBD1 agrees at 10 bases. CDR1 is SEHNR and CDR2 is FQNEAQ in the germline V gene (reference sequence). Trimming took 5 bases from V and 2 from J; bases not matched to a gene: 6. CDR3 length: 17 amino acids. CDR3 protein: CASSRTGGGTGANVLTF. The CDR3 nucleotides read TGTGCCAGCAGCCGGACAGGGGGGGGGACTGGGGCCAACGTCCTGACTTTC.